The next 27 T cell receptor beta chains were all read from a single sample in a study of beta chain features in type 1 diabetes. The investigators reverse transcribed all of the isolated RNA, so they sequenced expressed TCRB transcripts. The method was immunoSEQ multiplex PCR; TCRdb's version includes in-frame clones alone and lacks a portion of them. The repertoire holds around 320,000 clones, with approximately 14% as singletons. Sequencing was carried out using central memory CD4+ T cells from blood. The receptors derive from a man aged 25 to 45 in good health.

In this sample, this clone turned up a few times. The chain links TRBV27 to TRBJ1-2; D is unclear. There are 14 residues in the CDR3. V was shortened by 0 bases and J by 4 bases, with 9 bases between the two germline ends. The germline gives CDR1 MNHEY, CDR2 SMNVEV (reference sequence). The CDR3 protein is CASSLSPVIYGYTF. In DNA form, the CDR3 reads TGTGCCAGCAGTTTATCCCCGGTGATCTATGGCTACACCTTC.

The CDR3 region is CASGGSYNEQFF. The CDR3 DNA reads TGTGCCTCGGGGGGTTCCTACAATGAGCAGTTCTTC. V usage is TRBV15 and J usage is TRBJ2-1; 7 nucleotides align to TRBD2. Germline lookup yields CDR1 LNHNV and CDR2 YYDKDF (reference sequence). The length of the CDR3 is 12 residues. After removal of 11 bases from V and 1 base from J, the junction contained 2 bases not matched to a gene.

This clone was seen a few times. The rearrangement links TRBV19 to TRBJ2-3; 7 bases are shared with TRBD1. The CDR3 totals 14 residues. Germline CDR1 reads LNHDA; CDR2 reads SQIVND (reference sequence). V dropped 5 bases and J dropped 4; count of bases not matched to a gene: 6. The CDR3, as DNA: TGTGCCAGTAGTGAACTACAGGGGTCAGATACGCAGTATTTT. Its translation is CASSELQGSDTQYF.

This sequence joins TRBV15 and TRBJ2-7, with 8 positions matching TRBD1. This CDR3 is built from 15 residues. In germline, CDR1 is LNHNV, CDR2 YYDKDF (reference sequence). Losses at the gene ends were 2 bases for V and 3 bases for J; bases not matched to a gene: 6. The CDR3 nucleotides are TGTGCCACCAGCAGATACAAGGGACAGGACTACGAGCAGTACTTC. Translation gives CATSRYKGQDYEQYF.

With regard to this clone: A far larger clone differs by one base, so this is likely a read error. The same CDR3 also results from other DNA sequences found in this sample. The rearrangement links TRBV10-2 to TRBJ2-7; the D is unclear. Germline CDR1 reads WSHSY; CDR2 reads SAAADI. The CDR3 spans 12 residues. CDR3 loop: CAISEYGYEQYV. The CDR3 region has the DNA TGCGCCATCAGTGAGTACGGGTACGAGCAGTACGTC.

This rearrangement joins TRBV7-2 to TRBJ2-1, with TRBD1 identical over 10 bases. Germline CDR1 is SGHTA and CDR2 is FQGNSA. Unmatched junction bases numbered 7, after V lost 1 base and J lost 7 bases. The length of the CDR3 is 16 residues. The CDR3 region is CASSLGIGQGENEQFF. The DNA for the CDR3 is TGTGCCAGCAGCTTAGGAATAGGACAGGGGGAAAATGAGCAGTTCTTC.

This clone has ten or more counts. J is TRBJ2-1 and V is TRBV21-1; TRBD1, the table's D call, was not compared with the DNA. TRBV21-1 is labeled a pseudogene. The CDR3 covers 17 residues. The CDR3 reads CASSKKQVTVSYNEQFF. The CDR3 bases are TGTGCCAGCAGCAAGAAACAGGTGACTGTCTCCTACAATGAGCAGTTCTTC.

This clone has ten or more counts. The CDR3 DNA follows: TGTGCTAGTGGCCCCGCGCACAGCAATCAGCCCCAGCATTTT. Its protein is CASGPAHSNQPQHF. J is TRBJ1-5 and V is TRBV12-5; no clear D. Trimming pared 6 bases from V and 1 base from J, leaving 10 bases between. Germline V lookup: CDR1 LGHNT, CDR2 FRNRAP. CDR3 length: 14 residues.

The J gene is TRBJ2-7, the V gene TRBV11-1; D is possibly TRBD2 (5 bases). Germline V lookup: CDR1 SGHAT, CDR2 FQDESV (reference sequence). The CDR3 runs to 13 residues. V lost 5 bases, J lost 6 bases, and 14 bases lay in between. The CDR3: CASSRGLGGEQYV. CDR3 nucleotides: TGTGCCAGCAGCAGAGGACTCGGAGGCGAGCAGTACGTC.

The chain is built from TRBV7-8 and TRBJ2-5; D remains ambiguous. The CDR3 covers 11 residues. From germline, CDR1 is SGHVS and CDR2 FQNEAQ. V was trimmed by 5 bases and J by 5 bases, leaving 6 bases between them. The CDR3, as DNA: TGTGCCAGCAGCCAACGGGAGACCCAGTACTTC. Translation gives CASSQRETQYF.

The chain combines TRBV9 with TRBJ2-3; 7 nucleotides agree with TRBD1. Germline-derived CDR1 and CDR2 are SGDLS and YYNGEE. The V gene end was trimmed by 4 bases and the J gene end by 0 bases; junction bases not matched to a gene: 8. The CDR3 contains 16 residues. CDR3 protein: CASSRDRVGSTDTQYF. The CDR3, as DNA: TGTGCCAGCAGCCGTGACAGGGTCGGGAGCACAGATACGCAGTATTTT.

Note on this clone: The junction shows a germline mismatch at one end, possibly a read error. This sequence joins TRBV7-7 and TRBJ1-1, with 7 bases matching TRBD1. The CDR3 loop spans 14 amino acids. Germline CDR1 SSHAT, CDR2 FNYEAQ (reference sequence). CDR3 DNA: TGCGCCAGCAGCCGCCCGGACAGGCTTACCGAAGCTTTCTTT. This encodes CASSRPDRLTEAFF.

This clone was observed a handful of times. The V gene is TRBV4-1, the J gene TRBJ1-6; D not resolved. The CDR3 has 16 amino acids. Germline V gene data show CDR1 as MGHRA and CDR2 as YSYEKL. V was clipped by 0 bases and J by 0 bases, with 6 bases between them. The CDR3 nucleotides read TGCGCCAGCAGCCAAGATCGGGACTCCTATAATTCACCCCTCCACTTT. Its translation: CASSQDRDSYNSPLHF.

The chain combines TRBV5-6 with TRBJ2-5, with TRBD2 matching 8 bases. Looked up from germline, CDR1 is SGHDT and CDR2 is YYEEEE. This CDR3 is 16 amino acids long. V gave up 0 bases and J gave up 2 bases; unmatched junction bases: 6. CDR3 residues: CASSLGSGKMQETQYF. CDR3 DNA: TGTGCCAGCAGCTTGGGTAGCGGGAAGATGCAAGAGACCCAGTACTTC. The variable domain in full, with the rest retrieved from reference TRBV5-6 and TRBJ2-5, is DAGVTQSPTHLIKTRGQQVTLRCSPKSGHDTVSWYQQALGQGPQFIFQYYEEEERQRGNFPDRFSGHQFPNYSSELNVNALLLGDSALYLCASSLGSGKMQETQYFGPGTRLLVL.

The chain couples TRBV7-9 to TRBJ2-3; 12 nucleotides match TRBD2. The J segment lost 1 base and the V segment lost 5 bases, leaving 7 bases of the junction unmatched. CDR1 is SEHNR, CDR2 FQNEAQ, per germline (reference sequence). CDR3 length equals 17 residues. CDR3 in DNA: TGTGCCAGCAGCAGGCGGACTAGCGGGATTGGCACAGATACGCAGTATTTT. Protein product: CASSRRTSGIGTDTQYF.

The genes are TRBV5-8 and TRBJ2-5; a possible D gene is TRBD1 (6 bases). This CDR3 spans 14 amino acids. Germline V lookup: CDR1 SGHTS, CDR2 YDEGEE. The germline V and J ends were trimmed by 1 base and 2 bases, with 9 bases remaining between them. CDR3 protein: CASSLYREQETQYF. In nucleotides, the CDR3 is TGTGCCAGCAGCTTGTACAGGGAACAAGAGACCCAGTACTTC.

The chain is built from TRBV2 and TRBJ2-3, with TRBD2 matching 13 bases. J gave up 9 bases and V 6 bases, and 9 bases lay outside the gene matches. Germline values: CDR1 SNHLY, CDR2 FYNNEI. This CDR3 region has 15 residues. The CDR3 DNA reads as TGTGCCAGCAGCGAGACTAGCGGGGGGCCCGGGACGCAGTATTTT. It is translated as CASSETSGGPGTQYF.

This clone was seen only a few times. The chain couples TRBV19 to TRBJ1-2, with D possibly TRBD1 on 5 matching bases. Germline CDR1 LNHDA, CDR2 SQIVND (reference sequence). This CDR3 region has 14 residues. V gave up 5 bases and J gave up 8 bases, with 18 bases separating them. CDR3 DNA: TGTGCCAGTAGTCCCCGGACACTTTTTGGAGGCTACACCTTC. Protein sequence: CASSPRTLFGGYTF.

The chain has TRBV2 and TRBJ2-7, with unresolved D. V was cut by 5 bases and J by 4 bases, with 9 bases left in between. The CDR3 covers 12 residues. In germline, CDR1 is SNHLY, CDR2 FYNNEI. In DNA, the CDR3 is TGTGCCAGCAGTCCAATCCGTTACGAGCAGTACTTC. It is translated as CASSPIRYEQYF.

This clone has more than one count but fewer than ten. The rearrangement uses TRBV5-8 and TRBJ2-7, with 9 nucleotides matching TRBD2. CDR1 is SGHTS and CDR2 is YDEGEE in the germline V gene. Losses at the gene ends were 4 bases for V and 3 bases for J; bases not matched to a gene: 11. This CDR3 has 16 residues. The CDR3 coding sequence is TGTGCCAGCAGCCTGGGGGCTAGCGGGGCCATCTACGAGCAGTACGTC. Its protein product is CASSLGASGAIYEQYV.

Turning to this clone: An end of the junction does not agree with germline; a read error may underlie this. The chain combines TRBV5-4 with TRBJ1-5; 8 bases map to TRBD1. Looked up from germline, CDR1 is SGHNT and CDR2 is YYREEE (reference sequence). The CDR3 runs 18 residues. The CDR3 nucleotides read TGCGCCAGCAGCCAAGTTCCTTTAGGACAGGGTCTTCGTCAGCCCCAGCATTTT. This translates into CASSQVPLGQGLRQPQHF.

The DNA for the CDR3 is TGCAGCGTTGACAGGGGGCCGGGAGAGCAGTACTTC. It translates to CSVDRGPGEQYF. The genes are TRBV29-1 and TRBJ2-7, with 8 bases that match TRBD1. Germline lookup yields CDR1 SQVTM and CDR2 ANQGSEA. This CDR3 is built from 12 residues. With V trimmed by 3 bases and J by 7 bases, 5 bases remained unmatched.

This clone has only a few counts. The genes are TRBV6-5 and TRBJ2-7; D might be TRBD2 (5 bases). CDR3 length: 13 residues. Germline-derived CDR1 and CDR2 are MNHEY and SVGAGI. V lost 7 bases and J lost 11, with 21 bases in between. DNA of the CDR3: TGTGCCAGCAACCCGGCCCGCGAAGCGGCGAAGTACTTC. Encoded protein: CASNPAREAAKYF.

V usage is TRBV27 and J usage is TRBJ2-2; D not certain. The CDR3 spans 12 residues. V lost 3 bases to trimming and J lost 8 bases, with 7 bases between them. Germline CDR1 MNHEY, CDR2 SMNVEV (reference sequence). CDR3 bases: TGTGCCAGCAGTTTGATGTGGGGGGAGCTGTTTTTT. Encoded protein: CASSLMWGELFF.

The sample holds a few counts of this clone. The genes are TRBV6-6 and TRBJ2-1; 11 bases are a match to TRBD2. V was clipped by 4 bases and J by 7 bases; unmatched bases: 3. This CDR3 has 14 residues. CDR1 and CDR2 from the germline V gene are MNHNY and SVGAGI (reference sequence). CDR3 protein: CASSLAGGLNEQFF. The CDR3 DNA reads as TGTGCCAGCAGTTTAGCGGGAGGGCTGAATGAGCAGTTCTTC.

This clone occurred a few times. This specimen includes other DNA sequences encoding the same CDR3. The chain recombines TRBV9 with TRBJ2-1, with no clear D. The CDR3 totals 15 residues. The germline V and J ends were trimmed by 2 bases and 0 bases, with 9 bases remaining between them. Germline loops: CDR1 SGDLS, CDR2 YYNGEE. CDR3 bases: TGTGCCAGCAGCGTCACACCGAGCTCCTACAATGAGCAGTTCTTC. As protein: CASSVTPSSYNEQFF.

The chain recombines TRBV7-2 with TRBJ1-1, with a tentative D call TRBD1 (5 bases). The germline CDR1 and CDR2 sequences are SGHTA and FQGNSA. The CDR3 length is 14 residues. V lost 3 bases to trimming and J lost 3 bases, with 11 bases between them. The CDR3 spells CASSLGEGYTEAFF. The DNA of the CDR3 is TGTGCCAGCAGCTTGGGGGAGGGGTACACTGAAGCTTTCTTT. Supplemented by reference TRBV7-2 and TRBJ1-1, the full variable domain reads GAGVSQSPSNKVTEKGKDVELRCDPISGHTALYWYRQSLGQGLEFLIYFQGNSAPDKSGLPSDRFSAERTGGSVSTLTIQRTQQEDSAVYLCASSLGEGYTEAFFGQGTRLTVV.